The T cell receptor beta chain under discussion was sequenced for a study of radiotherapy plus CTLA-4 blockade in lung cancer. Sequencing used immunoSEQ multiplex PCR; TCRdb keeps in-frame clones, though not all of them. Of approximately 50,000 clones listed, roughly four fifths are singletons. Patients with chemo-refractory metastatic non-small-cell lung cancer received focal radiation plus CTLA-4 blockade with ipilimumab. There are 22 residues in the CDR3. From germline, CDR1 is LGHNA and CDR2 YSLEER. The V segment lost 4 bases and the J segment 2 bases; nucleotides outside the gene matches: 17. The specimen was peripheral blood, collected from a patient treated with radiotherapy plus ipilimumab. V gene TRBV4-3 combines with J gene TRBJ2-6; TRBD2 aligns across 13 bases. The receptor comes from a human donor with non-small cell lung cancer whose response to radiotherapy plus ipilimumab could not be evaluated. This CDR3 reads CASSPRDPLAGGPKTGANVLTF. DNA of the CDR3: TGCGCCAGCAGCCCCCGGGACCCACTAGCGGGAGGGCCTAAGACTGGGGCCAACGTCCTGACTTTC.